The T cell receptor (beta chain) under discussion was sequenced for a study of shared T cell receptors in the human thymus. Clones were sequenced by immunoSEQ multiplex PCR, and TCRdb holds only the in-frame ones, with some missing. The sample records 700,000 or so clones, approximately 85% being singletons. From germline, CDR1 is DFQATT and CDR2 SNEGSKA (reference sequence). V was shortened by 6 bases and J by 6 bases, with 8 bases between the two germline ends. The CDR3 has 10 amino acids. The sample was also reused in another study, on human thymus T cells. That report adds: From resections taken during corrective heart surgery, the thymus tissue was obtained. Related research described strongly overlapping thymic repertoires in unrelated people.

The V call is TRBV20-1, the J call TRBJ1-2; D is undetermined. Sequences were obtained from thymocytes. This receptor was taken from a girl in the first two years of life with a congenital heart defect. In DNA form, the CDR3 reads TGCAGTGCAGCCTTTGATGGCTACACCTTC. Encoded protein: CSAAFDGYTF.